Described below is a single TCR beta chain sequence and its context. Its target is unknown. The ends were cut back, 3 bases at V and 10 bases at J, with 23 bases in the middle. The CDR3 is 16 amino acids. Germline CDR1 is SGHRS and CDR2 is YFSETQ. These data are taken from a study of beta chain features in type 1 diabetes. Findings and caveats of the study: The study found moderately but significantly shorter TCRB CDR3s in all four CD4+ subsets of Type 1 diabetes patients.

Expressed TCRB transcripts were sequenced, since all the RNA that had been isolated was reverse transcribed. Sequenced by immunoSEQ multiplex PCR; TCRdb stores in-frame clones only, minus some. There are more than 250,000 clones in the sample; roughly 20% occur only once, and about 0.028% lies in the top ten. The sequence was collected from a middle-aged woman with type 1 diabetes. The sequencing input was naive CD4+ T cells from blood. The rearrangement links TRBV5-1 to TRBJ2-1; D is perhaps TRBD2 (6 bases). CDR3 DNA sequence: TGCGCCAGCAGCTCAGAGCCCGGGACTGGGCTTAGGGAGCAGTTCTTC. The encoded protein is CASSSEPGTGLREQFF.